The 24 T cell receptor beta chains presented below share a single source sample, sequenced in a study of T cells in Graves' hyperthyroidism and ophthalmopathy (dated 2019 in TCRdb). Receptors were amplified or captured by multiplex PCR. Sequenced on an Illumina HiSeq 2000. Amplification of TCR beta CDR3 regions was carried out from RNA transcripts. The TCR CDR3 was subjected to a first round of RT-PCR using the HTBI primer set and the Qiagen OneStep RT-PCR kit. TCRdb applied fastp at Q25 and MiXCR to the public reads, then kept only in-frame beta chains. One record per CDR3 amino acid sequence lists the most common genes and DNA. In this sample the table shows about 420,000 distinct CDR3 sequences, roughly an eighth of which occur a single time. In total, the top ten clones hold more than 4.5% of the sample. Sequencing was done on a sample of blood. These receptors all come from a woman aged 18-29 years with Graves' hyperthyroidism.

The chain has TRBV6-5 and TRBJ2-7; 7 nucleotides line up with TRBD1. The CDR3 covers 14 residues. Germline lookup yields CDR1 MNHEY and CDR2 SVGAGI. The ends lost 2 bases at V and 1 base at J; junction bases unmatched: 2. The DNA for the CDR3 is TGTGCCAGCAGTTACCCGGGACAGTCCTACGAGCAGTACTTC. Translated, it gives CASSYPGQSYEQYF.

This clonotype was detected many times. At one of its ends the junction is not consistent with the germline gene, which may arise from a read error. J is TRBJ2-5 and V is TRBV7-9; maybe TRBD1 (6 bases). Germline CDR1 and CDR2: SEHNR and FQNEAQ (reference sequence). CDR3 length equals 15 residues. CDR3 protein: CASNPLLDRQGTQYF. The CDR3 DNA reads as TGTGCCAGCAACCCCCTCCTCGACAGGCAAGGGACCCAGTACTTC. Full variable domain (remainder filled in from reference TRBV7-9 and TRBJ2-5): DTGVSQNPRHKITKRGQNVTFRCDPISEHNRLYWYRQTLGQGPEFLTYFQNEAQLEKSRLLSDRFSAERPKGSFSTLEIQRTEQGDSAMYLCASNPLLDRQGTQYFGPGTRLLVL.

The chain has TRBV2 and TRBJ2-3, with 7 bases aligning to TRBD2. Germline CDR1 SNHLY, CDR2 FYNNEI. The V and J ends lost 6 bases and 4 bases, in that order; junction bases with no gene match: 7. CDR3 size: 14 residues. The CDR3 here is CASSFGTKSDTQYF. CDR3 sequence (DNA): TGTGCCAGCAGCTTCGGGACTAAATCAGATACGCAGTATTTT. Looking up the rest from reference TRBV2 and TRBJ2-3 gives the full variable domain: EPEVTQTPSHQVTQMGQEVILRCVPISNHLYFYWYRQILGQKVEFLVSFYNNEISEKSEIFDDQFSVERPDGSNFTLKIRSTKLEDSAMYFCASSFGTKSDTQYFGPGTRLTVL.

V gene TRBV29-1 combines with J gene TRBJ2-5, with 7 bases matching TRBD2. V was clipped by 2 bases and J by 7 bases; unmatched bases: 10. The CDR3 has 14 residues. Germline V gives CDR1 SQVTM, CDR2 ANQGSEA. In DNA form, the CDR3 reads TGCAGCGTTGAAAGTCCCAGCGGGGAGGCGACCCAGTACTTC. It specifies CSVESPSGEATQYF.

V and J are TRBV24-1 and TRBJ1-1, with D possibly matching TRBD1 (5 bases). The V end was cut by 0 bases, the J end by 1 base, with 8 bases between. Germline V gene sequence: CDR1 KGHDR, CDR2 SFDVKD. The CDR3 is 15 amino acids. The CDR3 here is CATSDLPGKNTEAFF. Here the CDR3 DNA reads TGTGCCACCAGTGATTTGCCAGGGAAGAACACTGAAGCTTTCTTT.

This clonotype was detected ten times or more. For the CDR3, the DNA is TGCAGTGCTAGAGATTTGGGGGGAGGTTCACCCCTCCACTTT. As protein: CSARDLGGGSPLHF. J is TRBJ1-6 and V is TRBV20-1; possibly TRBD1 for D (5 bases). Germline assignment: CDR1 DFQATT and CDR2 SNEGSKA (reference sequence). This CDR3 is 14 amino acids long. Between the trimmed V and J ends, which lost 0 bases and 9 bases, there was a span of 12 bases.

The chain joins TRBV5-4 to TRBJ2-5; D remains ambiguous. This CDR3 has 14 residues. Germline lookup yields CDR1 SGHNT and CDR2 YYREEE (reference sequence). The ends were cut back, 2 bases at V and 5 bases at J, with 13 bases in the middle. The CDR3: CASSFRVGIETQYF. The CDR3 DNA reads TGTGCCAGCAGCTTTAGGGTGGGGATTGAGACCCAGTACTTC.

Concerning this clonotype itself: The junction does not match germline at one end; this may be a read error. J is TRBJ1-1 and V is TRBV3-1; D is uncertain. Looked up from germline, CDR1 is LGHDT and CDR2 is YNNKEL (reference sequence). This CDR3 contains 17 residues. CDR3 sequence: CAGSQEIGSRSDTEAFF. CDR3 bases: TGTGCCGGCAGCCAAGAAATTGGCAGCAGGTCGGACACTGAAGCTTTCTTT.

This clonotype appeared once. J is TRBJ1-1 and V is TRBV6-1, with D possibly TRBD1 on 5 matching bases. The V and J ends lost 3 bases and 1 base respectively, with 12 bases between them. CDR1 and CDR2 (germline): MNHNS, SASEGT. The CDR3 has 15 amino acids. In nucleotides, the CDR3 is TGTGCCAGCAGTGAGGAGGGGCACCCGAACACTGAAGCTTTCTTT. It encodes CASSEEGHPNTEAFF.

This clonotype was seen only a few times. The V call is TRBV7-9, the J call TRBJ1-1; D gene uncertain. Trimming removed 5 bases from V and 1 base from J, with 14 bases in between. The germline V gene has CDR1 SEHNR and CDR2 FQNEAQ (reference sequence). The CDR3 runs to 15 residues. As DNA, the CDR3 is TGTGCCAGCAGCCCAGTCGAGGCGGCGAACACTGAAGCTTTCTTT. It translates to CASSPVEAANTEAFF. Combining the CDR3 with reference TRBV7-9 and TRBJ1-1 gives the whole variable domain DTGVSQNPRHKITKRGQNVTFRCDPISEHNRLYWYRQTLGQGPEFLTYFQNEAQLEKSRLLSDRFSAERPKGSFSTLEIQRTEQGDSAMYLCASSPVEAANTEAFFGQGTRLTVV.

A few counts support this clonotype. The chain is built from TRBV4-1 and TRBJ1-3; no clear D gene. The CDR3 is 16 amino acids. The germline V gene encodes CDR1 MGHRA and CDR2 YSYEKL. V was trimmed by 4 bases and J by 0 bases, leaving 13 bases between them. CDR3 amino acids: CASSPGRVRSGNTIYF. CDR3 sequence (DNA): TGCGCCAGCAGCCCTGGTCGGGTCCGCTCTGGAAACACCATATATTTT.

This clonotype was recorded many times. The J gene is TRBJ2-5, the V gene TRBV5-1; TRBD2 matches at 12 bases. Per the germline V gene, CDR1 is SGHRS and CDR2 is YFSETQ. V was clipped by 0 bases and J by 4 bases; unmatched bases: 7. The CDR3 runs 17 residues. The CDR3 region is CASSLEPSGRAGETQYF. Here the CDR3 DNA reads TGCGCCAGCAGCTTGGAGCCTAGCGGGAGGGCCGGAGAGACCCAGTACTTC.

This clonotype was counted many times. The rearrangement uses TRBV6-1 and TRBJ2-1; D is unclear. The V gene lost 11 bases and the J gene lost 3 bases, with 2 bases spanning the gap. Germline loops: CDR1 MNHNS, CDR2 SASEGT. This CDR3 region has 9 residues. As DNA, the CDR3 is TGTGCCGGCTACAATGAGCAGTTCTTC. Residues: CAGYNEQFF.

This clonotype was counted a few times. The CDR3 nucleotides are TGTGCCAGCAGCGGGGGCCCTGTGGTCCGACAGAGCACTGAAGCTTTCTTT. This codes for CASSGGPVVRQSTEAFF. The chain carries TRBV9 and TRBJ1-1; possible D gene TRBD1, 5 bases. V shed 3 bases and J shed 4 bases, with 22 bases lying between them. Germline CDR1 reads SGDLS; CDR2 reads YYNGEE. The CDR3 covers 17 residues.

A few counts support this clonotype. The chain has TRBV18 and TRBJ2-3; D unclear. This CDR3 has 14 residues. Germline values: CDR1 KGHSH, CDR2 LQKENI. Trimming took 0 bases from V and 10 from J, leaving 14 bases between them. The CDR3 region is CASSPPSVSAPQYF. CDR3 nucleotide sequence: TGTGCCAGCTCACCACCGAGCGTCAGTGCCCCGCAGTATTTT.

In this sample, this clonotype turned up a few times. This chain uses TRBV30 with TRBJ2-7, with D possibly TRBD1 on 6 matching bases. Germline V gives CDR1 GTSNPN, CDR2 SVGIG (reference sequence). There are 13 residues in the CDR3. Trimming cost V 7 bases and J 3 bases, with 16 bases left between them. The CDR3 sequence: CAYQPGHNYEQYF. The CDR3 nucleotides are TGTGCCTACCAGCCGGGACACAACTACGAGCAGTACTTC.

This rearrangement joins TRBV4-1 to TRBJ2-1; a weak D match, TRBD2 (6 bases). This CDR3 is built from 16 residues. V was cut by 1 base and J by 7 bases, with 17 bases left in between. In germline, CDR1 is MGHRA, CDR2 YSYEKL. CDR3 coding DNA: TGCGCCAGCAGCCAAGTGGGGAAGACTAGAGGTAATGAGCAGTTCTTC. Translation gives CASSQVGKTRGNEQFF.

This clonotype was seen ten or more times. The chain couples TRBV12-3 or TRBV12-4 to TRBJ1-5, with 9 bases identical to TRBD1. The J segment lost 5 bases and the V segment lost 6 bases, leaving 8 bases of the junction unmatched. The CDR3 spans 15 residues. CDR3 bases: TGTGCCAGCAGCCCCACAGGGGGCGCTTATCAGCCCCAGCATTTT. It yields the protein CASSPTGGAYQPQHF.

This clonotype was seen only a few times. This chain connects TRBV6-4 to TRBJ2-6; perhaps D is TRBD1 or TRBD2 (6 bases each). Germline values: CDR1 MRHNA, CDR2 SNTAGT. The ends were cut back, 0 bases at V and 2 bases at J, with 8 bases in the middle. The CDR3 consists of 16 residues. Here the CDR3 reads CASSDSGGAGANVLTF. The CDR3, as DNA: TGTGCCAGCAGTGACTCGGGGGGCGCTGGGGCCAACGTCCTGACTTTC.

This clonotype was seen at least ten times. This chain joins TRBV29-1 and TRBJ1-1, with D possibly TRBD1 on 6 matching bases. Trimming shortened V by 3 bases and J by 0 bases, and 14 bases separated the two germline ends. CDR3 length: 15 amino acids. Germline loops: CDR1 SQVTM, CDR2 ANQGSEA. The CDR3 coding sequence is TGCAGCGTTGATCTAGCAAACAGGGTGAACACTGAAGCTTTCTTT. Amino acids: CSVDLANRVNTEAFF.

This clonotype has at least ten counts. The CDR3 DNA follows: TGTGCCAGCAGCTTAACCGCAGGCTACACCTTC. It specifies CASSLTAGYTF. The chain couples TRBV7-9 to TRBJ1-2; D gene ambiguous. V dropped 2 bases and J dropped 8 bases, with 6 bases sitting between them. Per germline, CDR1 SEHNR and CDR2 FQNEAQ (reference sequence). This CDR3 has 11 residues.

The rearrangement joins TRBV20-1 to TRBJ2-1; 9 nucleotides agree with TRBD1. Germline CDR1 DFQATT, CDR2 SNEGSKA (reference sequence). The CDR3 loop spans 16 amino acids. V shed 3 bases, J shed 2 bases, and the junction held 8 bases outside the gene matches. The DNA for the CDR3 is TGCAGTGCTAGGACAGGGGGAAGGGAGCCCTACAATGAGCAGTTCTTC. This translates into CSARTGGREPYNEQFF.

At least ten counts were recorded for this clonotype. The chain carries TRBV27 and TRBJ2-5; 10 nucleotides line up with TRBD1. The CDR3 length is 15 residues. The J segment lost 6 bases and the V segment lost 5 bases, leaving 9 bases of the junction unmatched. Germline lookup yields CDR1 MNHEY and CDR2 SMNVEV (reference sequence). Here the CDR3 DNA reads TGTGCCAGCAGTACGAATGACAGGGGGCGAAAGACCCAGTACTTC. It specifies CASSTNDRGRKTQYF.

This clonotype has ten or more counts. This chain connects TRBV13 to TRBJ1-3, with D hard to call. The germline V gene has CDR1 PRHDT and CDR2 FYEKMQ (reference sequence). V lost 2 bases and J lost 8, with 13 bases in between. This CDR3 comprises 14 residues. CDR3 nucleotide sequence: TGTGCCAGCAGCTTATCAGGTCAGCCGCACACCATATATTTT. Translation gives CASSLSGQPHTIYF.